A selection of T cell receptor beta chains follows, all from one sample in a study of shared clonotypes between healthy human individuals. TCRdb keeps only in-frame clones here, not all; method: immunoSEQ multiplex PCR. The sample includes about 680,000 clones, approximately 73% of them seen just once. Source material: memory CD4+ T cells sorted from blood. Receptors were obtained from a woman in her thirties in good health. Each CDR3 is given with its conserved first and last residue. D genes are given only for firm matches. Clone size is stated in some rows and not others, as once, few, many or a class when expanded.

v_gene: TRBV6-1; abundance: NA; j_gene: TRBJ2-5; d_gene: TRBD2; CDR3aa: CASIWGGETQYF; CDR3nt: TGTGCCAGCATCTGGGGGGGAGAGACCCAGTACTTC
v_gene: TRBV28; abundance: NA; j_gene: TRBJ2-1; d_gene: NA; CDR3aa: CASSLTAGEIYNEQFF; CDR3nt: TGTGCCAGCAGTTTGACGGCAGGGGAGATCTACAATGAGCAGTTCTTC
v_gene: TRBV5-1; abundance: NA; j_gene: TRBJ1-1; d_gene: NA; CDR3aa: CASRDTANTEAFF; CDR3nt: TGCGCCAGCAGGGACACCGCGAACACTGAAGCTTTCTTT
v_gene: TRBV5-1; abundance: NA; j_gene: TRBJ1-3; d_gene: NA; CDR3aa: CASSLGQATGNTIYF; CDR3nt: TGCGCCAGCAGCTTGGGACAGGCCACTGGAAACACCATATATTTT
v_gene: TRBV10-1; abundance: NA; j_gene: TRBJ2-7; d_gene: TRBD1; CDR3aa: CASSSGQLSHEQYF; CDR3nt: TGCGCCAGCAGCTCGGGACAGCTAAGCCACGAGCAGTACTTC
v_gene: TRBV7-8; abundance: NA; j_gene: TRBJ1-1; d_gene: NA; CDR3aa: CASSLTRTANTEAFF; CDR3nt: TGTGCCAGCAGCTTAACCCGGACGGCGAACACTGAAGCTTTCTTT
v_gene: TRBV10-3; abundance: NA; j_gene: TRBJ2-7; d_gene: NA; CDR3aa: CATSPGGAYEQYF; CDR3nt: TGTGCCACAAGTCCCGGAGGGGCCTACGAGCAGTACTTC
v_gene: TRBV7-2; abundance: NA; j_gene: TRBJ1-4; d_gene: NA; CDR3aa: CASSLRHTTNEKLFF; CDR3nt: TGTGCCAGCAGCTTGAGACACACAACTAATGAAAAACTGTTTTTT
v_gene: TRBV19; abundance: few; j_gene: TRBJ2-7; d_gene: TRBD2; CDR3aa: CASSIVYLGTSGRKNEQYF; CDR3nt: TGTGCCAGTAGTATAGTATATCTCGGGACTAGCGGGAGGAAGAACGAGCAGTACTTC
v_gene: TRBV25-1; abundance: many; j_gene: TRBJ2-1; d_gene: NA; CDR3aa: CASSVPLGNEQFF; CDR3nt: TGTGCCAGCAGTGTCCCGCTAGGGAATGAGCAGTTCTTC
v_gene: TRBV4-1; abundance: NA; j_gene: TRBJ2-3; d_gene: NA; CDR3aa: CASSLRADTQYF; CDR3nt: TGCGCCAGCAGCCTACGTGCGGATACGCAGTATTTT
v_gene: TRBV7-2; abundance: NA; j_gene: TRBJ2-5; d_gene: TRBD1; CDR3aa: CASSRDRDQETQYF; CDR3nt: TGTGCCAGCAGCCGGGACAGGGACCAAGAGACCCAGTACTTC
v_gene: TRBV19; abundance: NA; j_gene: TRBJ2-5; d_gene: NA; CDR3aa: CASSMVGRRRETQYF; CDR3nt: TGTGCCAGTAGTATGGTCGGGAGACGGAGAGAGACCCAGTACTTC
v_gene: TRBV15; abundance: NA; j_gene: TRBJ2-6; d_gene: NA; CDR3aa: CATSRRESGANVLTF; CDR3nt: TGTGCCACCAGCAGAAGGGAGTCTGGGGCCAACGTCCTGACTTTC
v_gene: TRBV2; abundance: few; j_gene: TRBJ2-1; d_gene: TRBD1; CDR3aa: CASSRDRLDNEQFF; CDR3nt: TGTGCCAGCAGTCGGGACAGGTTAGACAATGAGCAGTTCTTC
v_gene: TRBV11-2; abundance: NA; j_gene: TRBJ2-1; d_gene: TRBD2; CDR3aa: CASSFRVAGGINEQFF; CDR3nt: TGTGCCAGCAGCTTCCGGGTCGCGGGAGGGATTAATGAGCAGTTCTTC
v_gene: TRBV2; abundance: NA; j_gene: TRBJ1-2; d_gene: TRBD1; CDR3aa: CASQTGGNYGYTF; CDR3nt: TGTGCCAGCCAAACAGGGGGCAACTATGGCTACACCTTC
v_gene: TRBV5-1; abundance: NA; j_gene: TRBJ2-1; d_gene: NA; CDR3aa: CASSLEAGFGQFF; CDR3nt: TGCGCCAGCAGCTTGGAAGCAGGGTTCGGGCAGTTCTTC
v_gene: TRBV11-2; abundance: NA; j_gene: TRBJ2-5; d_gene: NA; CDR3aa: CASSLGPNGKTQYF; CDR3nt: TGTGCCAGCAGCTTAGGTCCCAACGGGAAGACCCAGTACTTC
v_gene: TRBV27; abundance: NA; j_gene: TRBJ1-3; d_gene: NA; CDR3aa: CASSPSPSGNTIYF; CDR3nt: TGTGCCAGCAGCCCCTCTCCCTCTGGAAACACCATATATTTT
v_gene: TRBV11-2; abundance: NA; j_gene: TRBJ2-7; d_gene: NA; CDR3aa: CASSSHRGRSFYEQYF; CDR3nt: TGTGCCAGCAGCTCTCACAGAGGGCGCAGCTTCTACGAGCAGTACTTC
v_gene: TRBV18; abundance: NA; j_gene: TRBJ2-3; d_gene: TRBD2; CDR3aa: CASSPRREVTDTQYF; CDR3nt: TGTGCCAGCTCACCAAGGCGGGAGGTCACAGATACGCAGTATTTT
v_gene: TRBV19; abundance: NA; j_gene: TRBJ2-3; d_gene: TRBD2; CDR3aa: CASGLAGELDTQYF; CDR3nt: TGTGCCAGTGGACTAGCGGGCGAACTAGATACGCAGTATTTT
v_gene: TRBV5-1; abundance: NA; j_gene: TRBJ2-7; d_gene: TRBD1; CDR3aa: CASSLEHQGVRDYEQYF; CDR3nt: TGCGCCAGCAGCTTGGAACATCAGGGGGTTCGTGACTACGAGCAGTACTTC
v_gene: TRBV5-1; abundance: NA; j_gene: TRBJ2-7; d_gene: TRBD2; CDR3aa: CASSLRTSGRGSNEQYF; CDR3nt: TGCGCCAGCAGCTTGCGGACTAGCGGGAGAGGAAGCAACGAGCAGTACTTC
v_gene: TRBV5-1; abundance: NA; j_gene: TRBJ1-2; d_gene: NA; CDR3aa: CASSLAATANYGYTF; CDR3nt: TGCGCCAGCAGCTTGGCGGCGACAGCCAACTATGGCTACACCTTC
v_gene: TRBV7-2; abundance: NA; j_gene: TRBJ2-3; d_gene: NA; CDR3aa: CASSLHADTQYF; CDR3nt: TGTGCCAGCAGCTTACACGCAGATACGCAGTATTTT
v_gene: TRBV5-1; abundance: NA; j_gene: TRBJ2-3; d_gene: NA; CDR3aa: CASSLAGSTDTQYF; CDR3nt: TGCGCCAGCAGCTTGGCAGGGAGCACAGATACGCAGTATTTT
v_gene: TRBV2; abundance: few; j_gene: TRBJ2-7; d_gene: NA; CDR3aa: CASGVGGLRATEQYF; CDR3nt: TGTGCCAGCGGGGTTGGAGGTCTGAGGGCCACCGAGCAGTACTTC
v_gene: TRBV9; abundance: NA; j_gene: TRBJ2-7; d_gene: NA; CDR3aa: CASSVGGSSYEQYF; CDR3nt: TGTGCCAGCAGCGTAGGTGGTAGCTCCTACGAGCAGTACTTC
v_gene: TRBV28; abundance: NA; j_gene: TRBJ2-1; d_gene: TRBD2; CDR3aa: CASSPPVAGTSYNEQFF; CDR3nt: TGTGCCAGCAGTCCTCCAGTAGCGGGAACCTCCTACAATGAGCAGTTCTTC
v_gene: TRBV2; abundance: few; j_gene: TRBJ1-2; d_gene: NA; CDR3aa: CASTQNSNYGYTF; CDR3nt: TGTGCCAGCACCCAGAATTCTAACTATGGCTACACCTTC
v_gene: TRBV6-1; abundance: once; j_gene: TRBJ2-7; d_gene: TRBD2; CDR3aa: CASSGGLERDEQYF; CDR3nt: TGTGCCAGCAGTGGGGGACTAGAAAGGGACGAGCAGTACTTC
v_gene: TRBV28; abundance: many; j_gene: TRBJ1-2; d_gene: NA; CDR3aa: CASNLGPPNYGYTF; CDR3nt: TGTGCCAGCAACCTCGGGCCGCCTAACTATGGCTACACCTTC
v_gene: TRBV29-1; abundance: NA; j_gene: TRBJ2-1; d_gene: NA; CDR3aa: CSVEVGADEQFF; CDR3nt: TGCAGCGTTGAAGTAGGAGCGGATGAGCAGTTCTTC
v_gene: TRBV4-1; abundance: many; j_gene: TRBJ1-5; d_gene: NA; CDR3aa: CASSAMGGNQPQHF; CDR3nt: TGCGCCAGCAGCGCGATGGGAGGCAATCAGCCCCAGCATTTT
v_gene: TRBV28; abundance: NA; j_gene: TRBJ1-4; d_gene: NA; CDR3aa: CASGQPRDAATNEKLFF; CDR3nt: TGTGCCAGCGGCCAACCCCGGGACGCCGCAACTAATGAAAAACTGTTTTTT
v_gene: TRBV7-6; abundance: few; j_gene: TRBJ2-7; d_gene: NA; CDR3aa: CASSLAPASGEQYF; CDR3nt: TGTGCCAGCAGCTTAGCCCCCGCCAGTGGTGAGCAGTACTTC
v_gene: TRBV11-1; abundance: NA; j_gene: TRBJ2-2; d_gene: NA; CDR3aa: CASSLAGGGTIGTGELFF; CDR3nt: TGTGCCAGCAGCTTAGCGGGGGGCGGGACCATTGGCACCGGGGAGCTGTTTTTT
v_gene: TRBV11-2; abundance: NA; j_gene: TRBJ1-5; d_gene: NA; CDR3aa: CASSLEESQPQHF; CDR3nt: TGTGCCAGCAGCTTAGAAGAGAGTCAGCCCCAGCATTTT
v_gene: TRBV7-3; abundance: NA; j_gene: TRBJ2-5; d_gene: TRBD2; CDR3aa: CASSSGRVAGGGLETQYF; CDR3nt: TGTGCCAGCAGCTCCGGTAGGGTAGCGGGAGGCGGATTGGAGACCCAGTACTTC
v_gene: TRBV6-5; abundance: few; j_gene: TRBJ1-1; d_gene: NA; CDR3aa: CASQTMRNTEAFF; CDR3nt: TGTGCCAGCCAAACGATGAGAAACACTGAAGCTTTCTTT
v_gene: TRBV29-1; abundance: NA; j_gene: TRBJ1-1; d_gene: NA; CDR3aa: CSVERPIEALVAFF; CDR3nt: TGCAGCGTTGAGAGGCCGATAGAAGCGTTAGTAGCTTTCTTT
v_gene: TRBV18; abundance: few; j_gene: TRBJ1-1; d_gene: TRBD1; CDR3aa: CASSPTGGSDFF; CDR3nt: TGTGCCAGCTCACCGACAGGGGGGAGCGATTTCTTT